This TCR beta chain emerged from a study of cytomegalovirus exposure and HLA in healthy donors. Broader study findings: Investigators reported more than 150 TCR beta chains as tied to cytomegalovirus.

The ends lost 3 bases at V and 5 bases at J; junction bases unmatched: 9. Germline lookup yields CDR1 SGHAT and CDR2 FQDESV (reference sequence). CDR3 length equals 16 residues. Both 60 Vbeta primers and 13 Jbeta primers went into the PCR. The repertoire was sequenced with immunoSEQ multiplex PCR; TCRdb's copy has only in-frame clones and lacks some. Altogether 120,000 or so clones are present, 66% being singletons, with the ten largest covering less than 2%. On this clone: The antigen remains unidentified.

The sequenced sample was PBMCs. The TCR sequence derives from a man aged 18 to 30 in good health and CMV-seronegative. V is TRBV11-1 and J is TRBJ2-5; 10 bases are a match to TRBD1. CDR3: CASSFLGDRGRETQYF. For the CDR3, the DNA is TGTGCCAGCAGCTTTCTCGGAGACAGGGGGCGCGAGACCCAGTACTTC.